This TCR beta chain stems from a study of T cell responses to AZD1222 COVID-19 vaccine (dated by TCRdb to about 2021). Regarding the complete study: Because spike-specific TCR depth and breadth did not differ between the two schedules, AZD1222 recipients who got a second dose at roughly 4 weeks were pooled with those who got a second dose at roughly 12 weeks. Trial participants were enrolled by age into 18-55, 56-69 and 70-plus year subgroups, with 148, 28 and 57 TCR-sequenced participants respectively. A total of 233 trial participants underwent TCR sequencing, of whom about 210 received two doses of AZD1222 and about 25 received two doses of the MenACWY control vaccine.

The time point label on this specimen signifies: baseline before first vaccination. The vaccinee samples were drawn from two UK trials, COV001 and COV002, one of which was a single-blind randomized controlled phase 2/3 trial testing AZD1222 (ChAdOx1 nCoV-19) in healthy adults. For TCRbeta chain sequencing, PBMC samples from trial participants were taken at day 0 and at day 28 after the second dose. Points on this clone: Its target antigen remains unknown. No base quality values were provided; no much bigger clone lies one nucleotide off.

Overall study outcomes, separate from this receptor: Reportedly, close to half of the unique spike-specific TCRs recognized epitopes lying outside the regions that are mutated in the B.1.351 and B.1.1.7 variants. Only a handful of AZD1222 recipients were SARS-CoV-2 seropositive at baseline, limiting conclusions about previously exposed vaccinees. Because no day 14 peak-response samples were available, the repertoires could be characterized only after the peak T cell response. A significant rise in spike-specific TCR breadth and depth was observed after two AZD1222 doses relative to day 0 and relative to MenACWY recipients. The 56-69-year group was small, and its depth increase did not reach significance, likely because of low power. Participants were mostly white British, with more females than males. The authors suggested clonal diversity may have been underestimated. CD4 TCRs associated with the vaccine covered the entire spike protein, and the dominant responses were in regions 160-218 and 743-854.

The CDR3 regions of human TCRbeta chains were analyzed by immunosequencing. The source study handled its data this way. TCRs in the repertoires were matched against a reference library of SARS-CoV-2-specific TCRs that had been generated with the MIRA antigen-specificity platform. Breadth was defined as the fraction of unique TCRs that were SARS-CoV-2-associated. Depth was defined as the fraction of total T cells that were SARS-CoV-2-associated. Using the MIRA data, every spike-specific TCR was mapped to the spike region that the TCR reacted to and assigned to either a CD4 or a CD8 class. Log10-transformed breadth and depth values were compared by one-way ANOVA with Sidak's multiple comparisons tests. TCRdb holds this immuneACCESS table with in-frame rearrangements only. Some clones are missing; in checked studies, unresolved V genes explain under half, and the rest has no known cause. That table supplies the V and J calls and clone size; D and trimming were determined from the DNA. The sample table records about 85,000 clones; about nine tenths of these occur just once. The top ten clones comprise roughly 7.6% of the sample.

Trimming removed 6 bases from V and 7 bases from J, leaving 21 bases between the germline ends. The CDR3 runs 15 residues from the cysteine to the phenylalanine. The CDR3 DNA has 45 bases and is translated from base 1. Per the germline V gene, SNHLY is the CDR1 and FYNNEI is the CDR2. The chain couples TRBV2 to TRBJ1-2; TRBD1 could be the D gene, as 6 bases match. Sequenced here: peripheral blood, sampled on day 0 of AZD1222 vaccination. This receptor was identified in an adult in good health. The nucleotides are TGTGCCAGCAGGGGGGGGGCCACACCCTCGGGTGGCTACACCTTC. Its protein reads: CASRGGATPSGGYTF.